This T cell receptor (beta chain) was obtained from a study of cytomegalovirus exposure and HLA in healthy donors (dated by TCRdb to about 2017). Background on the whole study: In an earlier analysis of around 540 of the donors, less than 350 Gb of sequence data and some 120 million unique TCR beta sequences from roughly 190 million T cells were reported. Among some 400 genotyped donors of the cohort, an average of approximately 240,000 unique TCR beta nucleotide sequences were sequenced per donor, 15% to 20% of them non-productive. A separate validation cohort of 100 to 150 different subjects was used in addition to the roughly 700-subject first cohort. Every repertoire in the discovery cohort had been generated on one and the same sequencing platform. A later analysis re-analyzed previously published TCR beta repertoires from approximately 700 donors and added high-resolution HLA genotyping to study TCR occurrence patterns. An early release covering about 600 HLA-typed donors comprised about 300 gigabases of sequencing data and 85 million or so unique TCR sequences. To predict cytomegalovirus infection status, the study combined high-throughput TCR immunosequencing, statistical association of individual TCRs with disease status, and machine learning. Typing coverage varied by locus: roughly 620-640 donors for A, B, C, DRB1 and DQB1; under 550 for DQA1; approximately 610 for DPA1; roughly 470 for DPB1. Of the roughly 400 genotyped donors, 80% to 90% were placed in the genetic ancestry cluster associated with self-reported Caucasian donors. An earlier analysis of about 620 of the donors applied high-throughput TCR beta sequencing to assess whether each TCR beta V gene segment acted as functional or pseudogenic. The study was designed to test whether signatures of past pathogen exposure could be identified by cataloging public T cell receptors. A later genetic analysis used genome-wide SNP genotypes for about three fifths of the roughly 700 donors, treating that subset as a discovery cohort. Rather than using new phenotypic data, the later analysis identified candidate immune exposures from TCR beta sequences and from how often those sequences occurred across donors. HLA typing covered class I and class II loci at four-digit resolution. Four to six DR-DQ haplotypes were handled as single units for association and clustering, since linkage in the cohort was strong. The study profiled the T cell repertoires of 666 subjects by immunosequencing and related them to cytomegalovirus serostatus. Donor age, sex, ethnicity and CMV serostatus were compiled alongside the repertoire data. The investigation overall reported the following: In an earlier analysis of some 540 of the donors, most TCR beta V segments appeared in productive rearrangements about 90% or about 30% of the time, broadly matching IMGT annotations. Compared with the 666-donor mean, donors in an Asian-associated ancestry cluster had fewer N-insertions in productive TCRs, according to a later genetic analysis. The study gave a list of around 170 TCR beta chains associated with cytomegalovirus. Strong co-occurrence of HLA alleles, especially DR and DQ, made assigning TCR associations to individual alleles difficult. Correlated functional status among segregating V segments might reflect linkage disequilibrium, but an unknown experimental factor could not be ruled out. Most TCR sequences were observed very rarely across donors, whereas some public TCRs were present in many individuals. In a later analysis, several top co-occurrence clusters were reported to appear linked to parvovirus B19, influenza, CMV and Epstein-Barr virus. In a later analysis, HLA-associated TCR beta chains were found to be more clonally expanded and to have lower generation probabilities than equally common non-associated chains. The 87-base-pair reads could not distinguish some IMGT-functional V segments, including TRBV6-2 and TRBV6-3, so those segments were excluded. A few of the identified cytomegalovirus-associated TCR beta chains were confirmed in vitro to be specific for cytomegalovirus antigens. The only immune exposure information available for the cohort was CMV serostatus. A further reported finding was that TCR beta sequences accurately predicted the HLA-A and HLA-B alleles for most subjects in the first cohort. A group of highly shared sequence variants was considered likely to be a technical artifact of the sequencing pipeline. In a later analysis, TCR association rates were found to vary across HLA loci, with the most associated TCRs seen for DRB1 alleles and the fewest for HLA-C alleles. In this cohort, only TCR beta chains were sequenced, and detectable features were limited by the absence of alpha or paired-chain data. In both the original and validation cohorts, the classifier was reported to diagnose cytomegalovirus status with high specificity and sensitivity. Because counts were too low, seventeen rarely observed V segments, including chromosome 9 orphons, were excluded from the earlier analysis of roughly 580 of the donors. In a later analysis, about 17,000 TCR beta sequences were associated with specific HLA alleles at a false discovery rate of 0.05. HLA typing was unavailable for some donors at each locus, so association tests used only the typed subset. According to the authors, the approach could potentially be generalized to other disease states and immunological phenotypes. In a later genetic analysis, a missense DCLRE1C variant was associated with V-gene and J-gene trimming of TCR beta chains, and the association was replicated in an independent cohort. Roughly uniform sequencing depth across donors was assumed in presence/absence analyses, although this assumption may not hold. Most CMV-associated TCR beta chains appeared to be HLA-restricted in a later analysis, and the HLA associations seemed to be driven largely by CMV exposure.

The V and J ends are trimmed by 7 bases and 3 bases, leaving 15 bases between them. Reading the germline V gene (reference sequence) gives CDR1 SGHNT and CDR2 YYREEE. The cysteine opens and the phenylalanine closes a CDR3 of 14 amino acids. Only the CDR3 DNA is retained, 42 bases long and in frame from the first base. Details on this clone: The clone's antigen remains unknown. No base quality values were provided; no much bigger clone lies one nucleotide off.

The cohort was made up of 500 to 800 healthy bone marrow donors. Cohort members were all nominally healthy when sampled, although unrecorded immune exposures were likely present. The donor tested CMV seronegative and was one of the 352 seronegative cohort members. A peripheral blood sample was collected from each donor, and TCR beta sequencing was performed on peripheral blood mononuclear cells. The Qiagen DNeasy Blood Extraction Kit was used to extract genomic DNA from the blood cell samples. Library construction relied on the immunoSEQ multiplex PCR assay. A mixture of 60 forward primers for TCR Vbeta segments and 13 reverse primers for TCR Jbeta segments was used in the multiplex PCR. The CDR3 region of rearranged TCR beta genes was amplified from genomic DNA with a multiplex PCR assay. The amplified TCR beta libraries were sequenced on the Illumina HiSeq System as 87-base-pair reads. As for the authors' bioinformatics: In a later analysis, 77 million or so unique TCR beta chains were counted across the 500 to 700 repertoires, and roughly 9.9 million of these chains were shared by at least two donors. To remove PCR and sequencing errors, raw reads were error-corrected and collapsed into unique sequences using a nearest-neighbor algorithm that merged closely related sequences. To assign V, D and J gene segments, CDR3 sequences were aligned to IMGT reference sequences. For a sequence to be retained, a match of at least six nucleotides to both a V gene segment and a J gene segment was required. A rearrangement counted as productive if the CDR3 had no stop codons and remained in frame with V and J, and every other rearrangement counted as non-productive. Following IMGT convention, CDR3 was defined as the stretch from the second conserved V-encoded cysteine up to the conserved J-encoded phenylalanine. The earlier analysis of 500 to 650 of the donors excluded any sequence lacking an unambiguous match to a single V gene segment. An earlier analysis of several hundred of the donors called V segments functional above 56.7% productive rearrangements and segregating when the between-donor standard deviation exceeded 5%. A statistical classification framework was built for diagnosing cytomegalovirus status from the catalog of TCR beta chain sequences. A later analysis assigned V and J genes by comparing TCR nucleotide sequences with IMGT/GENE-DB human TR gene sequences. The TCRdist pipeline was used in a later analysis to assign CDR3 sequences and most-parsimonious VDJ recombination scenarios. In a later analysis, every TCR beta chain was defined by the combination of its CDR3 amino acid sequence and its V-gene family, and reads without a unique V-gene family were dropped. As a way to deal with suspected cross-contamination and a sequencing artifact, a later analysis dropped more than 500 nucleotide sequences that were highly shared and had low generation probability. In a later analysis, a clonal expansion index for each public chain was calculated from normalized within-repertoire ranks of inferred template counts. Generation probabilities in a later analysis came from a VDJ recombination model fitted to out-of-frame rearrangements, and those results were checked against IGoR. In a later analysis, hypergeometric tests were used to score TCR-TCR, TCR-HLA and TCR-CMV co-occurrence, with a repertoire-size bias correction applied to TCR pairs. In a later analysis, false discovery rates were estimated by permuting HLA or CMV assignments 20 times. In a later analysis, co-occurring TCRs were grouped using DBSCAN, with TCRdist sequence similarity added in when clustering inside HLA-allele-positive subsets. Repertoires with fewer than 30,000 or more than 120,000 public chains, plus five repertoires with anomalous nucleotide sharing, were excluded from co-occurrence clustering. This is the immuneACCESS table as TCRdb keeps it, with only in-frame sequences that have V and J called. A part of the clones is gone; compared with another copy, unresolved V genes explain less than half, and the rest is unexplained. The DNA gave D and trimming, while V, J and clone size come from that table. Recorded for this sample are more than 85,000 clones; 69% of them occurred a single time. More than 2.5% of the sample belongs to the ten largest clones.

Sequenced sample: PBMCs. The sequence is built from TRBV5-4 and TRBJ2-3; the D gene is perhaps TRBD2, on 6 matching bases. The clonotype was recovered from a man aged 25 to 40 in good health and CMV-seronegative. The nucleotide sequence reads TGTGCCAGCTCTCCCTCGGGAGTAACAGATACGCAGTATTTT. It codes for CASSPSGVTDTQYF.